Below, one T cell receptor beta chain is given with its context. This entry is derived from a study of blood T cell repertoires in COVID-19. Study overall: Samples of COVID-19 (acute and convalescent) were obtained from the United States, Italy and Spain.

In terms of age and location, participants ranged from roughly 18 to 95 years and lived in about two dozen US areas. Two consecutive negative NP/OP PCR tests, clearance, or resolved symptoms defined Cohort 3 recovery. The CDR3 consists of 15 residues. Germline loops: CDR1 PRHDT, CDR2 FYEKMQ (reference sequence). V gave up 0 bases and J gave up 3 bases, with 9 bases separating them. Per the original data handling: Using reference gene primer amplification, nucleated cell counts were estimated. Clones were sequenced by immunoSEQ multiplex PCR, and TCRdb holds only the in-frame ones, with some missing. V and J calls and clone size are as listed in that table; D and trimming were resolved from the DNA. The table has around 140,000 clones, around 82% seen once.

The sequence came from a woman aged 45-59 years who had recovered from COVID-19. The sequencing input was PBMCs or T cells enriched from blood (not recorded which). The chain combines TRBV13 with TRBJ2-1, with D possibly being TRBD2 (6 bases). The CDR3 sequence is CASSLGTSFYNEQFF. CDR3 sequence (DNA): TGTGCCAGCAGCTTAGGCACTAGCTTCTACAATGAGCAGTTCTTC.